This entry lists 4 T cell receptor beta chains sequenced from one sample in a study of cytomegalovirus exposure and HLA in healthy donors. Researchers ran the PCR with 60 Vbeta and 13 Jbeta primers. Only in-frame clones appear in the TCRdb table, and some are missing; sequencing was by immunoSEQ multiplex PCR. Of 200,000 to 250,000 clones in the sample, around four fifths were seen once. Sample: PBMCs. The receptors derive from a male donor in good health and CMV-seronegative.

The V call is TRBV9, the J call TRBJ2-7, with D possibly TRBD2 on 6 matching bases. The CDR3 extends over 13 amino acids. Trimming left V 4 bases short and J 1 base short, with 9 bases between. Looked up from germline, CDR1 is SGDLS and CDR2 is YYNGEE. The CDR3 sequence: CASSPGVSYEQYF. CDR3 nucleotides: TGTGCCAGCAGCCCGGGGGTATCCTACGAGCAGTACTTC. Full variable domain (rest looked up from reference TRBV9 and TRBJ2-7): DSGVTQTPKHLITATGQRVTLRCSPRSGDLSVYWYQQSLDQGLQFLIQYYNGEERAKGNILERFSAQQFPDLHSELNLSSLELGDSALYFCASSPGVSYEQYFGPGTRLTVT.

The CDR3 DNA sequence: TGTGCCAGCAGCTTAGTCCGGGAAGTCCCAGATACGCAGTATTTT. Amino acids: CASSLVREVPDTQYF. J is TRBJ2-3 and V is TRBV7-9; weak D call: TRBD2 (5 bases). This CDR3 is 15 amino acids long. The germline V gene encodes CDR1 SEHNR and CDR2 FQNEAQ (reference sequence). V was trimmed by 1 base and J by 4 bases, leaving 12 bases between them. The full variable domain, with the rest looked up from reference TRBV7-9 and TRBJ2-3, is DTGVSQNPRHKITKRGQNVTFRCDPISEHNRLYWYRQTLGQGPEFLTYFQNEAQLEKSRLLSDRFSAERPKGSFSTLEIQRTEQGDSAMYLCASSLVREVPDTQYFGPGTRLTVL.

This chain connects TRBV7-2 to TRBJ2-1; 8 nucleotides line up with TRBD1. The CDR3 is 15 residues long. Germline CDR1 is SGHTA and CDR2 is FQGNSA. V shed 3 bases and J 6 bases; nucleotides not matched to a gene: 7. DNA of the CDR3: TGTGCCAGCAGCTTCCAGGGGGCGCCAGCCAATGAGCAGTTCTTC. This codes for CASSFQGAPANEQFF.

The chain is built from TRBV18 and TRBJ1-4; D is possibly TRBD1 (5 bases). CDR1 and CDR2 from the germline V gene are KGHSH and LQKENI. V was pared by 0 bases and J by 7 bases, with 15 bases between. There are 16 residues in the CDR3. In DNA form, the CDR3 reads TGTGCCAGCTCACCACCCCAGACAGCCCGTTTTGAAAAACTGTTTTTT. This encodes CASSPPQTARFEKLFF.